This T cell receptor (beta chain) was sequenced for a study of CD8 T cells in Susac syndrome. Random-hexamer reverse transcription was applied to about 0.45 to 1 ug RNA. Amplification of TCR beta CDR3 across 54 Vbeta and 13 Jbeta was performed with immunoSEQ multiplex PCR. MiXCR was run by TCRdb on the immunoSEQ multiplex PCR reads, yielding one entry per CDR3 protein. The repertoire holds approximately 200,000 distinct CDR3 sequences, with 95% as singletons. Through negative isolation, CD4+ and CD8+ T cells were obtained, while TEMRA cells were enriched using FACS. The CDR3 runs to 14 residues. Trimming removed 1 base at V and 5 bases at J, with 11 bases between. Per germline, CDR1 SGHTA and CDR2 FQGTGA.

The receptor's source is a human donor with multiple sclerosis. J is TRBJ2-5 and V is TRBV7-3; D might be TRBD2 (5 bases). Sequenced material: CD4+ T cells from PBMCs. CDR3: CASSLNGNGETQYF. The DNA of the CDR3 is TGTGCCAGCAGCTTAAACGGGAATGGGGAGACCCAGTACTTC. The variable domain in full, completed from reference TRBV7-3 and TRBJ2-5, reads GAGVSQTPSNKVTEKGKYVELRCDPISGHTALYWYRQSLGQGPEFLIYFQGTGAADDSGLPNDRFFAVRPEGSVSTLKIQRTERGDSAVYLCASSLNGNGETQYFGPGTRLLVL.